Below are 27 T cell receptor beta chains sequenced from a single sample in a study of neoadjuvant anti-PD-1 for oral cavity cancer. Profiling relied on immunoSEQ multiplex PCR, and the TCRdb table lists in-frame clones only, not all of them. This table has roughly 67,000 clones, 80% to 90% appearing once. The input for sequencing was PBMCs, taken before nivolumab (anti-PD-1) treatment. The receptors stem from a person aged 35 to 85 with oral cavity squamous cell carcinoma.

The chain links TRBV27 to TRBJ1-1, with a weak D call TRBD1 (5 bases). Germline V gene lookup returns CDR1 MNHEY and CDR2 SMNVEV (reference sequence). Deletions cut 3 bases from V and 1 base from J, with 6 bases between. The length of the CDR3 is 13 residues. CDR3 DNA sequence: TGTGCCAGCAGTTTGGGGCAGAACACTGAAGCTTTCTTT. This codes for CASSLGQNTEAFF.

This clone was seen a handful of times. V usage is TRBV27 and J usage is TRBJ2-5; D is uncertain. V shed 5 bases and J shed 6 bases, with 13 bases lying between them. Per germline, CDR1 MNHEY and CDR2 SMNVEV (reference sequence). CDR3 size: 13 residues. For the CDR3, the DNA is TGTGCCAGCAGTCCCTCTAGTGTGAAGACCCAGTACTTC. Translation: CASSPSSVKTQYF.

This chain links TRBV27 with TRBJ2-3, with 9 bases identical to TRBD2. The germline V gene has CDR1 MNHEY and CDR2 SMNVEV (reference sequence). V lost 5 bases, J lost 4 bases, and 10 bases stayed unmatched. The length of the CDR3 is 16 residues. The CDR3 reads CASSPLSGRRADTQYF. DNA of the CDR3: TGTGCCAGCAGTCCTTTAAGCGGGAGGAGGGCAGATACGCAGTATTTT.

The rearrangement joins TRBV11-2 to TRBJ2-1, with D possibly matching TRBD1 (5 bases). V lost 0 bases and J lost 9, with 18 bases in between. From germline, CDR1 is SGHAT and CDR2 FQNNGV. This CDR3 is 16 amino acids long. As DNA, the CDR3 is TGTGCCAGCAGCTTAGAGCGGCAGGGATCCCTAGGTGAGCAGTTCTTC. Translated: CASSLERQGSLGEQFF.

This chain joins TRBV28 and TRBJ1-2; 7 bases match TRBD1. The V and J ends lost 6 bases and 7 bases, in that order; junction bases with no gene match: 14. In germline, CDR1 is MDHEN, CDR2 SYDVKM. The CDR3 is made up of 15 amino acids. This chain's CDR3 is CASRRPTGTLGGYTF. The CDR3 DNA sequence: TGTGCCAGCAGGCGACCGACAGGGACTCTAGGTGGCTACACCTTC.

The rearrangement uses TRBV29-1 and TRBJ2-7; a possible D gene is TRBD1 (6 bases). Germline CDR1 SQVTM, CDR2 ANQGSEA. This CDR3 contains 12 residues. With 6 bases removed from V and 5 bases from J, the gap between germline ends came to 14 bases. CDR3 region: CSVSIQGNEQYF. The CDR3 DNA reads as TGCAGCGTGAGTATTCAGGGGAACGAGCAGTACTTC.

Here the CDR3 DNA reads TGTGCCAGCAGTGGGACATTTGAAAAACTGTTTTTT. The encoded protein is CASSGTFEKLFF. J is TRBJ1-4 and V is TRBV6-1; TRBD1 is a possible D gene (5 bases). This CDR3 region has 12 residues. Germline assignment: CDR1 MNHNS and CDR2 SASEGT. V lost 4 bases and J 7 bases, leaving 7 bases between the germline ends.

The chain recombines TRBV7-9 with TRBJ2-7; a weak D match, TRBD1 (7 bases). V lost 0 bases and J lost 6, with 15 bases in between. Germline loops: CDR1 SEHNR, CDR2 FQNEAQ (reference sequence). The CDR3 runs 15 residues. CDR3 sequence: CASSLARQGGLEQYF. The CDR3 nucleotides are TGTGCCAGCAGCTTAGCCCGACAGGGAGGACTCGAGCAGTACTTC. Full variable domain (missing parts from reference TRBV7-9 and TRBJ2-7): DTGVSQNPRHKITKRGQNVTFRCDPISEHNRLYWYRQTLGQGPEFLTYFQNEAQLEKSRLLSDRFSAERPKGSFSTLEIQRTEQGDSAMYLCASSLARQGGLEQYFGPGTRLTVT.

This clone was observed a few times. The chain is built from TRBV30 and TRBJ1-3, with a possible D match to TRBD1 (5 bases). The CDR3 spans 17 residues. The V gene's germline CDR1 is GTSNPN and CDR2 SVGIG (reference sequence). The V end was cut by 0 bases, the J end by 4 bases, with 19 bases between. CDR3 in DNA: TGTGCCTGGAGTGTACTTGTATCGGGGGTGAGAGGAAACACCATATATTTT. Amino acids: CAWSVLVSGVRGNTIYF.

CDR3 loop: CASSSGLAGALLIYNEQFF. The CDR3, as DNA: TGTGCCAGCAGTTCAGGACTAGCGGGAGCGCTATTGATCTACAATGAGCAGTTCTTC. The V gene is TRBV28, the J gene TRBJ2-1; 13 bases fit TRBD2. Germline CDR1 and CDR2: MDHEN and SYDVKM. The CDR3 extends over 19 amino acids. The V segment lost 4 bases and the J segment 3 bases; nucleotides outside the gene matches: 12.

V usage is TRBV13 and J usage is TRBJ2-7; no clear D gene. Germline V CDR1 and CDR2: PRHDT, FYEKMQ (reference sequence). Trimming shortened V by 3 bases and J by 0 bases, and 9 bases separated the two germline ends. The CDR3 contains 14 residues. The CDR3 here is CASSLARPSYEQYF. For the CDR3, the DNA is TGTGCCAGCAGCTTGGCCAGGCCCTCCTACGAGCAGTACTTC.

The chain joins TRBV7-9 to TRBJ1-2; D not resolved. The germline V gene has CDR1 SEHNR and CDR2 FQNEAQ (reference sequence). CDR3 length equals 14 residues. Trimming cost V 5 bases and J 4 bases, with 14 bases left between them. The chain's CDR3 is CASSATEIFYGYTF. In DNA, the CDR3 is TGTGCCAGCAGCGCCACCGAAATTTTCTATGGCTACACCTTC.

CDR3 coding DNA: TGTGCCAGCAGTTACTCGACCAACGGGTACTATGGCTACACCTTC. Translated, it gives CASSYSTNGYYGYTF. The J gene is TRBJ1-2, the V gene TRBV6-5; D gene unclear. The length of the CDR3 is 15 residues. CDR1 is MNHEY, CDR2 SVGAGI, per germline. V was trimmed by 0 bases and J by 3 bases, leaving 11 bases between them.

In its sample, this clone was seen once. The chain links TRBV27 to TRBJ2-7, with 7 bases fitting TRBD1. The V segment lost 2 bases and the J segment 3 bases; nucleotides outside the gene matches: 1. Germline CDR1 MNHEY, CDR2 SMNVEV (reference sequence). The CDR3 spans 13 residues. In DNA form, the CDR3 reads TGTGCCAGCAGTTTAAGGGACAGCTACGAGCAGTACTTC. Protein sequence: CASSLRDSYEQYF.

V usage is TRBV6-5 and J usage is TRBJ1-1, with 7 bases identical to TRBD1. Germline CDR1 and CDR2: MNHEY and SVGAGI. The CDR3 extends over 14 amino acids. The trim removed 7 bases at V and 4 bases at J, leaving 9 bases unmatched. CDR3 loop: CASKRVRGATEAFF. CDR3 nucleotides: TGTGCCAGCAAAAGGGTCAGGGGGGCCACTGAAGCTTTCTTT.

A few counts support this clone. The chain carries TRBV5-4 and TRBJ2-5; perhaps TRBD1 as D (6 bases). CDR1 and CDR2 from the germline V gene are SGHNT and YYREEE (reference sequence). The ends were cut back, 5 bases at V and 5 bases at J, with 16 bases in the middle. CDR3 length: 14 amino acids. CDR3 nucleotide sequence: TGTGCCAGCAGGGTTGGGGGCGCGCGGGAGACCCAGTACTTC. It yields the protein CASRVGGARETQYF.

The V gene is TRBV30, the J gene TRBJ2-7, with D maybe TRBD1 (6 bases). The CDR3 length is 12 residues. Per the germline V gene, CDR1 is GTSNPN and CDR2 is SVGIG (reference sequence). V was trimmed by 2 bases and J by 3 bases, leaving 8 bases between them. The CDR3 coding sequence is TGTGCCTGGAGTACACAGGGCTACGAGCAGTACTTC. Translation gives CAWSTQGYEQYF.

The V and J genes are TRBV9 and TRBJ1-2; unclear D gene. This CDR3 contains 12 residues. From germline, CDR1 is SGDLS and CDR2 YYNGEE. V was cut by 4 bases and J by 8 bases, with 12 bases left in between. The CDR3 loop is CASSQRLGGYTF. The CDR3 DNA sequence: TGTGCCAGCAGCCAAAGGTTGGGGGGCTACACCTTC.

This chain uses TRBV7-9 with TRBJ1-1; the D is unclear. The CDR3 consists of 15 residues. V shed 1 base and J shed 1 base, with 10 bases lying between them. Germline-derived CDR1 and CDR2 are SEHNR and FQNEAQ (reference sequence). The CDR3 DNA reads TGTGCCAGCAGCTTAGTGATTGGGAAGAACACTGAAGCTTTCTTT. The encoded protein is CASSLVIGKNTEAFF.

The V call is TRBV6-1, the J call TRBJ1-3; D uncertain. V lost 4 bases, J lost 0 bases, and 16 bases lay in between. This CDR3 region has 17 residues. Per germline, CDR1 MNHNS and CDR2 SASEGT. The CDR3 sequence is CASSATGLLVSGNTIYF. Written as DNA, the CDR3 is TGTGCCAGCAGTGCCACGGGTCTTCTGGTCTCTGGAAACACCATATATTTT.

The DNA of the CDR3 is TGTGCCACCAGCACTGGATACAATGAGCAGTTCTTC. Encoded protein: CATSTGYNEQFF. This chain links TRBV15 with TRBJ2-1; D gene unclear. V was clipped by 4 bases and J by 4 bases, with 5 bases between them. This CDR3 region has 12 residues. The germline V gene encodes CDR1 LNHNV and CDR2 YYDKDF (reference sequence).

A single count supports this clone. V and J are TRBV30 and TRBJ2-3; 11 bases align to TRBD2. The CDR3 is made up of 15 amino acids. V lost 3 bases and J lost 4; bases outside the gene matches: 6. Germline V CDR1 and CDR2: GTSNPN, SVGIG (reference sequence). This CDR3 reads CAWSPISGRADTQYF. In DNA form, the CDR3 reads TGTGCCTGGAGCCCAATTAGCGGGAGGGCAGATACGCAGTATTTT.

This clone is a singleton in its sample. The chain links TRBV6-5 to TRBJ1-2; 9 positions match TRBD1. CDR1 MNHEY and CDR2 SVGAGI come from the germline V gene. This CDR3 has 16 amino acids. The trim removed 4 bases at V and 2 bases at J, leaving 8 bases unmatched. This chain's CDR3 is CASSSRPGQGNYGYTF. As DNA, the CDR3 is TGTGCCAGCAGTTCTCGACCGGGACAGGGAAACTATGGCTACACCTTC.

The J gene is TRBJ1-1, the V gene TRBV7-3; D is uncertain. Germline V gene data show CDR1 as SGHTA and CDR2 as FQGTGA. This CDR3 contains 12 residues. CDR3 loop: CAIGSLYTEAFF. The CDR3, as DNA: TGTGCAATCGGTTCGTTGTACACTGAAGCTTTCTTT.

This chain uses TRBV6-1 with TRBJ2-1; 10 positions match TRBD2. From germline, CDR1 is MNHNS and CDR2 SASEGT. CDR3 length: 18 residues. J gave up 7 bases and V 4 bases, and 16 bases lay outside the gene matches. CDR3 in amino acids: CASSAAPRLAGGGNEQFF. The CDR3 nucleotides are TGTGCCAGCAGTGCAGCCCCCCGTTTAGCGGGAGGAGGGAATGAGCAGTTCTTC.

V and J are TRBV11-2 and TRBJ1-5; no clear D. V lost 1 base to trimming and J lost 7 bases, with 8 bases between them. Germline CDR1 reads SGHAT; CDR2 reads FQNNGV. CDR3 size: 13 residues. CDR3 amino acids: CASSLGDGQPQHF. The CDR3 DNA is TGTGCCAGCAGCTTAGGAGACGGCCAGCCCCAGCATTTT.

The gene calls are TRBV2 and TRBJ2-2, with 8 bases aligning to TRBD1. CDR1 and CDR2 (germline): SNHLY, FYNNEI. This CDR3 has 17 residues. V was clipped by 7 bases and J by 8 bases; unmatched bases: 18. Here the CDR3 reads CASKNPDRALSVGELFF. The DNA of the CDR3 is TGTGCCAGCAAGAACCCGGACAGGGCCCTTTCTGTTGGGGAGCTGTTTTTT.